The rows below give T cell receptor beta chains drawn from one sample of a study of cytomegalovirus exposure and HLA in healthy donors. Only in-frame clones appear in the TCRdb table, and some are missing; sequencing was by immunoSEQ multiplex PCR. Here the sample spans around 150,000 clones, 77% being singletons. Input material: PBMCs. These receptors were obtained from a man aged 25 to 45 in good health and CMV-seropositive. The conserved cysteine and the conserved F or W are not part of the CDR3 here.

V gene,J gene,CDR3 protein
TRBV29-1,TRBJ2-3,SVGYSITDTQY
TRBV27,TRBJ1-5,ASRDSEFNQPQH
TRBV7-6,TRBJ1-6,ASSLAGGGSPLH
TRBV19,TRBJ2-7,ASSITGTGKNEQY
TRBV4-2,TRBJ2-3,ASSQVTSTTDTQY
TRBV27,TRBJ2-2,ASSSRDGATGELF
TRBV7-2,TRBJ2-3,ASSLKAGGGDTQY
TRBV27,TRBJ1-2,ASSLQGHGYT
TRBV2,TRBJ1-4,ASDNWGHGEKLF
TRBV6-5,-,ASTKSLGEQY
TRBV2,TRBJ1-5,ASTPTGAAPQH
TRBV12-5,TRBJ2-1,ASGAPYNEQF
TRBV29-1,TRBJ1-4,SAVGGTNEKLF
TRBV13,TRBJ2-5,ASSLQETQY
TRBV2,TRBJ1-1,ASSEAFGYTEAF
TRBV14,TRBJ2-1,ASSQEQYNEQF
TRBV5-1,TRBJ2-3,ASYVAGERDTQY
TRBV25-1,TRBJ2-1,ASSGGLAREYNEQF
TRBV2,TRBJ1-1,ASNQGGPEAF
TRBV11-2,TRBJ2-3,ASSVLAGITDTQY
TRBV6-1,TRBJ2-6,ASLQGAGANVLT
TRBV6-6,TRBJ2-5,ASRLGGAGETQY
TRBV5-7,TRBJ2-7,ASSWGQGATYEQY
TRBV5-6,TRBJ2-7,ASSSWTGETYEQY
TRBV7-9,TRBJ2-5,ASRRGPQETQY
TRBV7-9,TRBJ1-1,ASSKRHGESDPEAF
TRBV6-6,TRBJ2-3,ASRKGVGDTQY
TRBV28,TRBJ2-1,ASSSPMSGGSYNEQF
TRBV9,TRBJ2-6,ASSVDQAGGANVLT
TRBV5-5,TRBJ2-2,ASSVAPGTGGGNTGELF
TRBV2,TRBJ1-1,ASRQEGGTGGPTAF
TRBV29-1,TRBJ2-5,STPGHRQETQY
TRBV2,TRBJ2-7,ASRTSGGAGEQY
TRBV7-9,TRBJ1-2,ASSLDRGLYGYT
TRBV28,TRBJ1-6,ASSLGQFNSPLH
TRBV6-1,TRBJ2-5,ASSDMRLTTGETQY
TRBV5-1,TRBJ2-5,ASSSGTGAQETQY
TRBV5-1,TRBJ1-1,ASSPRGLDTEAF
TRBV4-1,TRBJ1-3,ASSQESGSGNTIY
TRBV2,TRBJ2-7,ASRGGQRGYEQY
TRBV10-3,TRBJ2-7,AISESRGYEQY
TRBV5-1,TRBJ1-3,ASSPGGSGNTIY
TRBV4-1,TRBJ1-5,ASSQVPPGGGNQPQH
TRBV27,TRBJ2-6,ASSSESSGANVLT
TRBV7-9,TRBJ1-2,ASSARQKLYGYT
TRBV30,TRBJ2-2,AWSGIGGSGTGELF
TRBV28,TRBJ1-1,ASSLIRDTEAF